This is a list of T cell receptor beta chains from one sample in a study of vaccination effects on CD4 cells after COVID-19. The protocol was immunoSEQ multiplex PCR, while the TCRdb copy is restricted to in-frame clones and leaves out a portion. Counted here are roughly 23,000 clones, around 62% occurring once; the ten biggest clones make up around a tenth. No antigen has been assigned to these receptors. The starting material was CD4+ T cells from PBMCs cultured with HCoV-NL63 spike peptides, obtained before COVID-19 vaccination. These TCRs come from a human donor who received a COVID-19 vaccine. The CDR3 runs from the conserved cysteine through the conserved F or W. D genes are given only for firm matches. The listing skips clone size in some rows; elsewhere it reads once, few, many or a size class.

d_gene,abundance,v_gene,CDR3aa
NA,NA,TRBV5-4,CASSFYGTSLKNIQYF
TRBD2,NA,TRBV6-6,CASRSTERGGKETQYF
TRBD1,NA,TRBV12-5,CASGLGQWTGDREQYF
NA,NA,TRBV30,CAWAGALGNTIYF
NA,NA,TRBV7-9,CASSLGTAEAFF
NA,NA,TRBV4-2,CASSQGNSVDTQYF
NA,NA,TRBV3-1/TRBV3-2,CASSRIGADTQYF
NA,NA,TRBV7-2,CASSFGGGEETQYF
TRBD1,NA,TRBV5-1,CASSSTTGQGTDTQYF
TRBD1,NA,TRBV6-2/TRBV6-3,CASSRDSRTGNFSGNTIYF
TRBD2,once,TRBV6-5,CARGGRKPYEQYF
NA,once,TRBV7-9,CASSPLFGLNTEAFF
NA,NA,TRBV4-1,CASSQNSVVAPYEQYF
NA,few,TRBV12-3/TRBV12-4,CASSLGRYIQYF
TRBD2,NA,TRBV5-1,CASTPLSGGGTDTQYF
NA,once,TRBV6-6,CASSPPVAYNEQFF
NA,few,TRBV11-2,CASSLTNRRPQHF
NA,few,TRBV2,CASSPSRSVGVEQFF
NA,NA,TRBV2,CASAEAFRTDTQYF
TRBD1,NA,TRBV29-1,CSVLRDRESEQYF
TRBD1,NA,TRBV5-1,CASRQGTNQETQYF
NA,NA,TRBV19,CAPPQTVRGNTEAFF
NA,NA,TRBV6-5,CASSYSGGSNTGELFF
NA,NA,TRBV7-2,CASSLLGGNEQFF
TRBD1,few,TRBV9,CASSVGQGLSTIYF
NA,once,TRBV6-1,CASSERKQEINQPQHF
NA,NA,TRBV29-1,CRVLVNTEAFF
NA,NA,TRBV27,CASSGRYGYTF
TRBD1,NA,TRBV24-1,CATSDTTGISDTQYF
NA,NA,TRBV5-4,CASSATGYEQYF
NA,NA,TRBV4-2,CASSQVANEQFF
NA,NA,TRBV5-1,CASSLEAGDTEAFF
TRBD1,NA,TRBV12-5,CASGFARGTEAFF
NA,medium-sized,TRBV2,CASSDGLGRANTEAFF
NA,few,TRBV18,CASSRRTFEKRVPEQYF
NA,NA,TRBV9,CASSVTGYPNEKLFF
NA,NA,TRBV4-1,CASSQTPAPKNIQYF
TRBD2,few,TRBV11-2,CASRGSSGPSSYEQYF
TRBD2,once,TRBV10-3,CAISVGLAGGRPDTQYF
NA,NA,TRBV19,CASSIGPYNEQFF
TRBD2,NA,TRBV6-2/TRBV6-3,CASSHRRRLAGGYEQYF
NA,NA,TRBV2,CASSEKVLVRYEQYF